This section outlines one TCR beta chain sequence together with its context. What antigen it recognizes has not been identified. The input lacks base qualities; no much larger clone sits a single base away. This sample is drawn from a study of blood T cell repertoires in COVID-19 (TCRdb year 2020). Background on the whole study: Collaborator samples came from the United States, Italy and Spain and covered acute and convalescent phases of COVID-19. The prospective study material was composed of cDNA or gDNA derived from T cells, B-cell-depleted T cells, or PBMCs. The dataset comprised deeply sampled blood TCRbeta repertoires from subjects exposed to, actively infected with, or recovered from COVID-19. A freely available public database, intended as a resource for researchers studying the immune response to SARS-CoV-2, is where the repertoires were released. Samples came from the ongoing ImmuneRACE study (first 160 participants) plus 1,254 subjects from 6 global collaborators. Sample metadata almost always included a de-identified subject ID, COVID-19 status, age in years and sex. HLA class I and class II types, where available, came from metadata supplied by the sample provider rather than from assay-based typing. The paper as a whole reports these results and caveats: How much clinical and demographic metadata was included differed by source and by participant, and the metadata was provided uncurated.

TCRbeta CDR3 regions were amplified from genomic DNA using the immunoSEQ Assay, a bias-controlled multiplex PCR. On the study's bioinformatics: The number of nucleated cells in each sample was estimated from the amplification of reference gene primers within the assay. To quantify the absolute abundance of each unique TCRbeta CDR3 rearrangement, sequence reads were collapsed and filtered. For each sample, productive Simpson clonality was calculated as the square root of Simpson's diversity index across productive rearrangements. TCRdb re-hosts the immuneACCESS table, in-frame sequences only. Its copies lack some clones; in the studies checked, an unresolved V gene accounts for under half of them, and the cause for the rest is not known. The DNA was the basis for D and trimming; V, J and clone size are from that table. For this sample the table gives over 200,000 clones, of which about nine tenths were detected only once. Of the sample, roughly 10% is held by the ten largest clones.

One collaborating source in Seattle enrolled patients while the patients were actively infected and followed the patients over time throughout the course of disease. Collaborating institutions collected whole blood in K2EDTA tubes following their own protocols. For TCRbeta analysis, collaborators shipped samples in one of three forms: frozen whole blood, isolated PBMCs, or DNA extracted from either of those sample types. In the germline V gene, CDR1 corresponds to SGHTA and CDR2 to FQGTGA. Relative to germline, V is missing 5 bases and J is missing 7 bases, with 9 bases of the junction outside any gene match. Counted from cysteine to phenylalanine, this CDR3 has 15 amino acids. The entry retains the CDR3 DNA only, 45 bases that are in frame from base 1.

Sequenced sample: peripheral blood. This TCR came from a man in his fifties with COVID-19, enrolled during active disease. Recombination linked TRBV7-3 to TRBJ2-1, with 9 junctional bases fitting TRBD2. The CDR3 loop reads CASSPRGGARNEQFF. Here is the DNA: TGTGCCAGCAGCCCGCGGGGGGGCGCTAGGAATGAGCAGTTCTTC.